This TCR beta chain was sequenced for a study of T cell repertoires in cytomegalovirus infection. The wider study: CMV infection and matching HLA type were both indicated by public TCR beta signatures.

TCRdb passed the reads through MiXCR, listing each CDR3 protein once. The sample has some 680,000 distinct CDR3 sequences, roughly 36% seen once. The CDR3 consists of 14 residues. V lost 6 bases, J lost 5 bases, and 5 bases stayed unmatched. Germline V gives CDR1 WNHNN, CDR2 SYGVQD (reference sequence). Overall study results and limits: CMV-specific HLA-C-restricted TCR beta clonotypes dominated the ex vivo response.

Turning to this clonotype: The antigen is not known.

What was sequenced was PBMCs. The chain links TRBV10-1 to TRBJ1-1; 11 nucleotides align to TRBD1. This receptor was identified in a human donor in good health (CMV status not recorded). Some clones in this sample may be carry-over from other donors' samples. The CDR3 bases are TGCGCCAGCAGAGAGGACAGGGGGCGAACTGAAGCTTTCTTT. Its translation is CASREDRGRTEAFF.